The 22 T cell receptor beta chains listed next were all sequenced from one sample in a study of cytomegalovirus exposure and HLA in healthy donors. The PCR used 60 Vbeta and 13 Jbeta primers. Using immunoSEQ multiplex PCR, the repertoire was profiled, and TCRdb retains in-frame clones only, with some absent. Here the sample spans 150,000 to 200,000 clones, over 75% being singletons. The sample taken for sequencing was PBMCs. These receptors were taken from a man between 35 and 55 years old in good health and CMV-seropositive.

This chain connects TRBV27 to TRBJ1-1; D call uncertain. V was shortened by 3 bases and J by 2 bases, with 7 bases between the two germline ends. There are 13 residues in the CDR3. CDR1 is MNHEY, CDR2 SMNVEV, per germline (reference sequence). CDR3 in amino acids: CASSFRENTEAFF. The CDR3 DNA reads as TGTGCCAGCAGTTTTCGCGAAAACACTGAAGCTTTCTTT.

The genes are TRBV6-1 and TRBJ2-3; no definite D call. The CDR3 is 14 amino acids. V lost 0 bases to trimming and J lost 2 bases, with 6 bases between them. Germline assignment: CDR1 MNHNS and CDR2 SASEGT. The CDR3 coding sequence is TGTGCCAGCAGTGAAGCGGGCTACACAGATACGCAGTATTTT. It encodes CASSEAGYTDTQYF.

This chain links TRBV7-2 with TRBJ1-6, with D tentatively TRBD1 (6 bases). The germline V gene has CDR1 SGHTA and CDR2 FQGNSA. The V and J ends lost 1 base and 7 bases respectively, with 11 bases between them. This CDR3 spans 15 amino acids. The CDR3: CASSLVSRGNSPLHF. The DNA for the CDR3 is TGTGCCAGCAGCTTAGTTTCCAGGGGAAATTCACCCCTCCACTTT.

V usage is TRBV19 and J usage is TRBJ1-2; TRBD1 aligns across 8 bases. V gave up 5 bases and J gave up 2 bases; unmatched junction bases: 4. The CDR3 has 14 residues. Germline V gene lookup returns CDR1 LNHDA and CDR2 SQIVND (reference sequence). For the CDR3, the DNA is TGTGCCAGTAGTGCAACAGGGGGAAACTATGGCTACACCTTC. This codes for CASSATGGNYGYTF.

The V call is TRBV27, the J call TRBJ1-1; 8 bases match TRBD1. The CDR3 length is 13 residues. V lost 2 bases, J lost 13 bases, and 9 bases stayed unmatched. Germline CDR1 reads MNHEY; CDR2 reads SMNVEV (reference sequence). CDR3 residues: CASSLVPGGVGFF. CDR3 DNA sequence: TGTGCCAGCAGTTTAGTTCCAGGGGGCGTAGGTTTCTTT.

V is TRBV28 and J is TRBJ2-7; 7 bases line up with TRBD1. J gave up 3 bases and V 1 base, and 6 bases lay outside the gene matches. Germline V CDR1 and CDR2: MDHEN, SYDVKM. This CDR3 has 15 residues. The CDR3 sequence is CASSLSPQGVYEQYF. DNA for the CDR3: TGTGCCAGCAGTTTATCACCCCAGGGGGTCTACGAGCAGTACTTC.

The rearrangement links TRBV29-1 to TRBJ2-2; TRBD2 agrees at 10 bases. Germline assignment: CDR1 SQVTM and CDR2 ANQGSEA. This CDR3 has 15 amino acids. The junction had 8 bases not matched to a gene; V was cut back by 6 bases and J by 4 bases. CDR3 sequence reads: CSVVSASGGTGELFF. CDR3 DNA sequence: TGCAGCGTCGTCTCGGCTAGCGGGGGCACCGGGGAGCTGTTTTTT.

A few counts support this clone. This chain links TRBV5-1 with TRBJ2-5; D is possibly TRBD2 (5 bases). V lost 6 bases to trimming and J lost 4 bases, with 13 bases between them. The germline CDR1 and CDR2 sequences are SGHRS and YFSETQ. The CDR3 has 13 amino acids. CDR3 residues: CASKLVGVETQYF. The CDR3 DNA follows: TGCGCCAGCAAATTGGTCGGGGTAGAGACCCAGTACTTC.

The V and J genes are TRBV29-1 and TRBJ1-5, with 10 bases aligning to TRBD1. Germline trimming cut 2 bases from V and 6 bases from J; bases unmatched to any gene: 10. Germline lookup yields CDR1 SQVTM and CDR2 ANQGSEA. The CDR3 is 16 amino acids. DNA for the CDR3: TGCAGCGTTGAATCCGGGGACAGGGGATTGATTCAGCCCCAGCATTTT. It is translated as CSVESGDRGLIQPQHF.

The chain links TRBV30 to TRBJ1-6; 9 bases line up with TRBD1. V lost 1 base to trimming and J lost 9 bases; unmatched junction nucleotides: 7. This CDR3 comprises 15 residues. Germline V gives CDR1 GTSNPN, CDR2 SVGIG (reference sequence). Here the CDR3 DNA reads TGTGCCTGGAGTGCCATAGGGGACAGGGCTTCACCCCTCCACTTT. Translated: CAWSAIGDRASPLHF.

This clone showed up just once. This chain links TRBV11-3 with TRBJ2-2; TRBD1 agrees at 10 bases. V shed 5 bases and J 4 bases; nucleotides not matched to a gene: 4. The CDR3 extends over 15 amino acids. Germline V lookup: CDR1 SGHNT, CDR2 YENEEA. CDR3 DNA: TGTGCCAGCAGCCCCGGGACAGGGGTCACCGGGGAGCTGTTTTTT. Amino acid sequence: CASSPGTGVTGELFF.

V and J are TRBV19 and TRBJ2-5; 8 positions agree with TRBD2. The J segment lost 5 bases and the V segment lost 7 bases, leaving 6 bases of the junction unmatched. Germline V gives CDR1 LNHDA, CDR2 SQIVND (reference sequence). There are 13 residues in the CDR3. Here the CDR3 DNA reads TGTGCCAGTACCAGCGGGGGTCGGGAGACCCAGTACTTC. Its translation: CASTSGGRETQYF.

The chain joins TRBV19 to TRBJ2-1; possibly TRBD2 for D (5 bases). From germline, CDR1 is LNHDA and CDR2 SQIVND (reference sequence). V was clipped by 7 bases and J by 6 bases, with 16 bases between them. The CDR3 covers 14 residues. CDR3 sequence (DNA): TGTGCCAGTACCTCTAGCACCCTCGGCAATGAGCAGTTCTTC. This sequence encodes CASTSSTLGNEQFF.

In DNA, the CDR3 is TGTGCCAGCAGCCAGGGACAGTGGGGCTACACCTTC. The encoded protein is CASSQGQWGYTF. The chain combines TRBV5-6 with TRBJ1-2, with 7 nucleotides matching TRBD1. V lost 4 bases, J lost 8 bases, and 5 bases stayed unmatched. The CDR3 is made up of 12 amino acids. The germline V gene has CDR1 SGHDT and CDR2 YYEEEE.

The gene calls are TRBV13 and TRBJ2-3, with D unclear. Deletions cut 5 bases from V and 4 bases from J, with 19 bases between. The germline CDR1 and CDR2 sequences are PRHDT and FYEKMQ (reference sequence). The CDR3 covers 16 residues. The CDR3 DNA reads TGTGCCAGCAGCCCCTCGCAAGGTAGCTTGCCAGATACGCAGTATTTT. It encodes CASSPSQGSLPDTQYF.

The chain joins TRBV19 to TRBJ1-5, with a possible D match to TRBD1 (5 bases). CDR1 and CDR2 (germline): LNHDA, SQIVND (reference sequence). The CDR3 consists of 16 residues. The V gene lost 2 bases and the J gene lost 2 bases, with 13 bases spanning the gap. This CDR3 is CASSIWEGPGNQPQHF. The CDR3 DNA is TGTGCCAGTAGTATATGGGAGGGGCCCGGCAATCAGCCCCAGCATTTT.

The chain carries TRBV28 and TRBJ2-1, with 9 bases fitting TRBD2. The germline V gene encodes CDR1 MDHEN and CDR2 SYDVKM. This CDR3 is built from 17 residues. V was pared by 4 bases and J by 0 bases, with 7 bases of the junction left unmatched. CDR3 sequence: CASSSAGGGASYNEQFF. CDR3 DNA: TGTGCCAGCAGTTCTGCGGGCGGGGGGGCCTCCTACAATGAGCAGTTCTTC.

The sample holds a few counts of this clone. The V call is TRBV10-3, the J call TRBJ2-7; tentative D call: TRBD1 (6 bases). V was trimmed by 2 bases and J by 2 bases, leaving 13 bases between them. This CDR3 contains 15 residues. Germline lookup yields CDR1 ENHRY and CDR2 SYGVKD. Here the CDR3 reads CAISEVPGDTYEQYF. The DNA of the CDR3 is TGTGCCATCAGTGAGGTACCAGGGGATACCTACGAGCAGTACTTC.

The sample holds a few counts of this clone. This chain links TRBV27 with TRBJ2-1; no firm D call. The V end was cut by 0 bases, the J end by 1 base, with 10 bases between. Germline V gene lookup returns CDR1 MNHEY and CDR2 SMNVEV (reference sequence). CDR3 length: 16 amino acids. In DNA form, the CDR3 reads TGTGCCAGCAGTTTATCCCACAGAGTGTCCTACAATGAGCAGTTCTTC. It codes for CASSLSHRVSYNEQFF.

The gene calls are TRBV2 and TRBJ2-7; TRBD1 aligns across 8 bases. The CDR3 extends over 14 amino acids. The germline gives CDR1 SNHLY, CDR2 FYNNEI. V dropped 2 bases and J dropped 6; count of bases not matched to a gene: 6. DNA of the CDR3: TGTGCCAGCAGTGAACTCAGGGGGCCTCGCGAGCAGTACTTC. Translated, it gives CASSELRGPREQYF.

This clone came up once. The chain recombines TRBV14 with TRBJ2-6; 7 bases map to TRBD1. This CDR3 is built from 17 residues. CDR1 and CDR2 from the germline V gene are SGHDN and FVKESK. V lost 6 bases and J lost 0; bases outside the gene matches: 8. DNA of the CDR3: TGTGCCAGCAGACCCCGGACAGGCCTCTCTGGGGCCAACGTCCTGACTTTC. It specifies CASRPRTGLSGANVLTF.

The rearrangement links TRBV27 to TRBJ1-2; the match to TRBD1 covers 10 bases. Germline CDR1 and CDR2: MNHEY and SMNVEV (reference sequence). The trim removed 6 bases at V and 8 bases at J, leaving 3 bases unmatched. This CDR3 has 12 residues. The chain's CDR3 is CASRRTGGGYTF. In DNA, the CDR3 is TGTGCCAGCAGGAGGACAGGGGGAGGCTACACCTTC.